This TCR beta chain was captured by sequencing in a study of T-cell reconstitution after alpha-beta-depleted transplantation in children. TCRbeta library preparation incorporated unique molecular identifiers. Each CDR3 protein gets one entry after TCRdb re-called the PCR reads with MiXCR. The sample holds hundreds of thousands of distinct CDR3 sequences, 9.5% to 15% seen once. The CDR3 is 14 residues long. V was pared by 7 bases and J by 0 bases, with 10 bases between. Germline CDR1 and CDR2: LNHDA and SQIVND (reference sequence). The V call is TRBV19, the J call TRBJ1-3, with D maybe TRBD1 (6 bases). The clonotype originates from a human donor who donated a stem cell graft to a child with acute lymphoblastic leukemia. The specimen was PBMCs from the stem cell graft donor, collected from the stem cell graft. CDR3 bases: TGTGCCAGTACCTCAGGGGCCTCTGGAAACACCATATATTTT. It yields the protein CASTSGASGNTIYF.